Presented here are 27 T cell receptor beta chains from one specimen sequenced in a study of cytomegalovirus exposure and HLA in healthy donors. PCR employed 60 Vbeta and 13 Jbeta primers. Measured with immunoSEQ multiplex PCR; TCRdb has only the in-frame clones, and not every one. The table has 200,000 or so clones, approximately 79% seen once; the top ten hold 1.5% to 2%. Sequencing input: PBMCs. The source is a man aged 50-59 years in good health and CMV-seronegative.

The chain couples TRBV2 to TRBJ2-3, with TRBD2 matching 11 bases. V trimming: 4 bases; J trimming: 0 bases; junction bases outside the gene matches: 9. This CDR3 has 18 amino acids. In germline, CDR1 is SNHLY, CDR2 FYNNEI. The CDR3 DNA is TGTGCCAGCAGTGGTACTAGCGGGAGAGTATTTAGCACAGATACGCAGTATTTT. Translating it yields CASSGTSGRVFSTDTQYF.

The chain is built from TRBV7-9 and TRBJ2-7; a possible D gene is TRBD2 (6 bases). The CDR3 is made up of 15 amino acids. Germline values: CDR1 SEHNR, CDR2 FQNEAQ (reference sequence). Between the trimmed V and J ends, which lost 1 base and 0 bases, there was a span of 10 bases. CDR3 DNA: TGTGCCAGCAGCTTAGGCGGGACCGTCTCCTACGAGCAGTACTTC. Residues: CASSLGGTVSYEQYF.

This clone was observed a handful of times. The chain has TRBV19 and TRBJ2-1, with D possibly matching TRBD1 (6 bases). The germline V gene has CDR1 LNHDA and CDR2 SQIVND (reference sequence). This CDR3 is 15 amino acids long. V lost 2 bases and J lost 2, with 10 bases in between. The CDR3 sequence: CASSIRTVAYNEQFF. CDR3 sequence (DNA): TGTGCCAGTAGTATAAGGACAGTAGCCTACAATGAGCAGTTCTTC.

The chain employs TRBV4-2 and TRBJ2-7; perhaps TRBD2 as D (6 bases). The CDR3 is made up of 12 amino acids. The V end was cut by 2 bases, the J end by 9 bases, with 11 bases between. Germline V gives CDR1 LGHNA, CDR2 YNFKEQ. The CDR3 nucleotides are TGTGCCAGCAGCCAACCCTGGGAGGTGCAGTACTTC. Encoded protein: CASSQPWEVQYF.

The chain uses TRBV18 and TRBJ2-7, with a tentative D call TRBD1 (5 bases). CDR1 KGHSH and CDR2 LQKENI come from the germline V gene. The V end was cut by 3 bases, the J end by 0 bases, with 15 bases between. This CDR3 has 16 amino acids. The CDR3 DNA reads as TGTGCCAGCTCACCCGCGTTGGGGCAGAGCTCCTACGAGCAGTACTTC. Translated, it gives CASSPALGQSSYEQYF.

This clone appeared a single time. The J gene is TRBJ2-1, the V gene TRBV29-1, with 7 bases matching TRBD2. Germline loops: CDR1 SQVTM, CDR2 ANQGSEA. The CDR3 totals 15 residues. The ends lost 2 bases at V and 0 bases at J; junction bases unmatched: 4. This CDR3 is CSVEKRDGSYNEQFF. The CDR3 DNA sequence: TGCAGCGTTGAAAAGCGGGACGGCTCCTACAATGAGCAGTTCTTC.

The rearrangement links TRBV2 to TRBJ2-7, with 8 bases that match TRBD1. The V and J ends lost 5 bases and 3 bases, in that order; junction bases with no gene match: 3. CDR1 and CDR2 from the germline V gene are SNHLY and FYNNEI. The CDR3 is 13 amino acids. CDR3 loop: CASSLGQGYEQYF. The CDR3 region has the DNA TGTGCCAGCAGTCTCGGACAGGGCTACGAGCAGTACTTC.

The CDR3 loop is CASSESYEQYF. CDR3 DNA sequence: TGTGCCAGCAGTGAGTCATACGAGCAGTACTTC. This chain connects TRBV25-1 to TRBJ2-5; D gene unclear. The end of the DNA aligns better with TRBJ2-7, so the J call may be wrong. CDR3 length: 11 residues. CDR1 and CDR2 from the germline V gene are MGHDK and SYGVNS.

This clone was picked up a small number of times. The chain links TRBV7-9 to TRBJ2-7, with 8 nucleotides matching TRBD1. Looked up from germline, CDR1 is SEHNR and CDR2 is FQNEAQ (reference sequence). This CDR3 is 13 amino acids long. J lost 3 bases, V lost 5 bases, and 3 bases had no gene match. CDR3 coding DNA: TGTGCCAGCAGCGGACAGGGAGACTACGAGCAGTACTTC. This codes for CASSGQGDYEQYF.

The CDR3 coding sequence is TGTGCCAGCAGACCCGGGGTTGACACTGAAGCTTTCTTT. It yields the protein CASRPGVDTEAFF. The genes are TRBV7-9 and TRBJ1-1; D remains unclear. Trimming left V 6 bases short and J 3 bases short, with 11 bases between. Germline CDR1 and CDR2: SEHNR and FQNEAQ (reference sequence). This CDR3 spans 13 amino acids.

The chain recombines TRBV28 with TRBJ1-4, with D perhaps matching TRBD1 (5 bases). This CDR3 has 12 residues. V was clipped by 7 bases and J by 8 bases, with 11 bases between them. CDR1 and CDR2 from the germline V gene are MDHEN and SYDVKM. The CDR3 DNA is TGTGCCAGCACCCAGGGTGGGGAAAAACTGTTTTTT. It encodes CASTQGGEKLFF.

The chain joins TRBV4-2 to TRBJ2-7; 8 positions match TRBD2. The CDR3 extends over 14 amino acids. The V segment lost 4 bases and the J segment 3 bases; nucleotides outside the gene matches: 5. Germline-derived CDR1 and CDR2 are LGHNA and YNFKEQ. CDR3 bases: TGTGCCAGCAGCCCACTAGCGGTGAGCTACGAGCAGTACTTC. Protein sequence: CASSPLAVSYEQYF.

V is TRBV27 and J is TRBJ2-7; TRBD1 matches at 7 bases. Trimming cost V 8 bases and J 0 bases; bases outside gene matches: 10. The CDR3 consists of 15 residues. CDR1 MNHEY and CDR2 SMNVEV come from the germline V gene (reference sequence). CDR3 in amino acids: CASLRRGILSYEQYF. The DNA of the CDR3 is TGTGCCAGCCTTCGCAGGGGGATCCTCTCCTACGAGCAGTACTTC.

This clone was seen a single time. This chain uses TRBV9 with TRBJ2-2; TRBD2 is a possible D gene (6 bases). Per germline, CDR1 SGDLS and CDR2 YYNGEE. Trimming stripped 1 base from V and 5 bases from J, with 12 bases between. The CDR3 length is 15 residues. CDR3 nucleotides: TGTGCCAGCAGCGTACCGGCGGGACCAACCGGGGAGCTGTTTTTT. This gives the protein CASSVPAGPTGELFF.

The CDR3 sequence: CASRRLAGETQYF. In nucleotides, the CDR3 is TGTGCCAGCAGGAGACTAGCGGGAGAGACCCAGTACTTC. V gene TRBV6-5 combines with J gene TRBJ2-5; 10 bases match TRBD2. The V and J ends lost 6 bases and 4 bases, in that order; junction bases with no gene match: 2. This CDR3 spans 13 amino acids. Germline values: CDR1 MNHEY, CDR2 SVGAGI.

The chain employs TRBV28 and TRBJ1-3; TRBD1 aligns across 8 bases. The length of the CDR3 is 13 residues. J lost 8 bases, V lost 5 bases, and 5 bases had no gene match. The germline CDR1 and CDR2 sequences are MDHEN and SYDVKM. The CDR3 loop is CASSLRGRDTIYF. The DNA of the CDR3 is TGTGCCAGCAGTCTCAGGGGGCGTGACACCATATATTTT.

V is TRBV28 and J is TRBJ2-7; tentative D call: TRBD1 (5 bases). From germline, CDR1 is MDHEN and CDR2 SYDVKM. The CDR3 length is 16 residues. V lost 4 bases, J lost 3 bases, and 19 bases lay in between. CDR3 residues: CASSSLGQGRDYEQYF. CDR3 nucleotide sequence: TGTGCCAGCAGTTCGCTCGGGCAGGGCAGGGACTACGAGCAGTACTTC.

The V call is TRBV6-5, the J call TRBJ2-2, with 10 positions matching TRBD2. From germline, CDR1 is MNHEY and CDR2 SVGAGI. This CDR3 contains 14 residues. The trim removed 6 bases at V and 6 bases at J, leaving 4 bases unmatched. The DNA of the CDR3 is TGTGCCAGCAGCGGGACTAGCGACGCCGGGGAGCTGTTTTTT. This encodes CASSGTSDAGELFF.

This chain connects TRBV30 to TRBJ2-1; 10 positions match TRBD2. CDR3 size: 14 residues. The germline CDR1 and CDR2 sequences are GTSNPN and SVGIG (reference sequence). Trimming at V came to 2 bases and at J to 8 bases, leaving 6 bases not matched to a gene. CDR3 coding DNA: TGTGCCTGGAGTCTAGCGGGAGTTGACGATGAGCAGTTCTTC. Its translation is CAWSLAGVDDEQFF.

This clone showed up just a few times. This chain uses TRBV27 with TRBJ1-5; D remains unclear. This CDR3 contains 13 residues. Germline CDR1 and CDR2: MNHEY and SMNVEV (reference sequence). V lost 0 bases and J lost 5, with 5 bases in between. The CDR3 loop is CASSLSRDQPQHF. DNA for the CDR3: TGTGCCAGCAGTTTATCGAGAGATCAGCCCCAGCATTTT.

This chain uses TRBV30 with TRBJ2-7; the match to TRBD1 covers 9 bases. The V gene end was trimmed by 3 bases and the J gene end by 2 bases; junction bases not matched to a gene: 8. Germline values: CDR1 GTSNPN, CDR2 SVGIG (reference sequence). The CDR3 length is 15 residues. CDR3 in DNA: TGTGCCTGGAGCGGTCGTGGACAGGGGACCTACGAGCAGTACTTC. Protein sequence: CAWSGRGQGTYEQYF.

CDR3 in DNA: TGCAGCGCGGACAGGGGGCGCGAAAAACTGTTTTTT. This encodes CSADRGREKLFF. This sequence joins TRBV29-1 and TRBJ1-4, with TRBD1 identical over 11 bases. V lost 7 bases and J lost 8; bases outside the gene matches: 3. Germline CDR1 is SQVTM and CDR2 is ANQGSEA. The CDR3 runs to 12 residues.

The rearrangement links TRBV2 to TRBJ2-7, with D perhaps TRBD2 (5 bases). Germline CDR1 reads SNHLY; CDR2 reads FYNNEI. Trimming removed 11 bases from V and 0 bases from J, with 17 bases in between. The CDR3 loop spans 14 amino acids. CDR3 DNA sequence: TGTGCCGCGAAGGAGGTAAGAAGCTCCTACGAGCAGTACTTC. It is translated as CAAKEVRSSYEQYF.

This clone came up once. This chain uses TRBV29-1 with TRBJ2-7; D is perhaps TRBD1 (6 bases). This CDR3 comprises 13 residues. Germline CDR1 SQVTM, CDR2 ANQGSEA. V lost 1 base to trimming and J lost 5 bases, with 12 bases between them. The CDR3 coding sequence is TGCAGCGTTGAAGGTCTTACAGGGAACGAGCAGTACTTC. It translates to CSVEGLTGNEQYF.

The chain links TRBV9 to TRBJ1-1; D is unclear. V lost 0 bases to trimming and J lost 6 bases, with 12 bases between them. Germline assignment: CDR1 SGDLS and CDR2 YYNGEE. CDR3 length: 14 amino acids. The DNA for the CDR3 is TGTGCCAGCAGCGTAGGGCAGGCCTCTCCTGAAGCTTTCTTT. This encodes CASSVGQASPEAFF.

This clone appeared once. V is TRBV7-9 and J is TRBJ2-3; D not certain. Germline CDR1 and CDR2: SEHNR and FQNEAQ (reference sequence). There are 14 residues in the CDR3. The germline V and J ends were trimmed by 4 bases and 0 bases, with 8 bases remaining between them. CDR3 protein: CASSYLTSTDTQYF. CDR3 nucleotides: TGTGCCAGCAGCTACCTCACTAGCACAGATACGCAGTATTTT.

V gene TRBV7-3 combines with J gene TRBJ2-1, with 9 nucleotides matching TRBD2. This CDR3 contains 16 residues. With 4 bases clipped from V and 8 bases from J, the junction kept 12 bases outside the gene matches. Germline lookup yields CDR1 SGHTA and CDR2 FQGTGA. This CDR3 reads CASSSRGSGRMDEQFF. CDR3 nucleotide sequence: TGTGCCAGCAGCTCCCGGGGTAGCGGGAGAATGGATGAGCAGTTCTTC.